This entry concerns a single TCR beta chain. Specified treatment: around 19 received Ad26.COV2.S at low or high dose, single or two shots; about five received placebo; per-sample allocation not given. Samples were taken on day 63 after the first vaccine or placebo injection. It was an adult aged 18-55 years in Boston who was the donor. The shot given was an Ad26 vector that makes Wuhan-strain SARS-CoV-2 spike. The data stem from a study of Ad26.COV2.S vaccination and SARS-CoV-2 variants. Profiling relied on immunoSEQ multiplex PCR, and the TCRdb table lists in-frame clones only, not all of them. The sample has around 400,000 clones, roughly four fifths seen once; the top ten hold about 8%. The CDR3 consists of 15 residues.

The rearrangement joins TRBV21-1 to TRBJ2-4; the table names TRBD2, a call not compared with the DNA. TRBV21-1 is classified as a pseudogene. The source was peripheral blood, collected in a trial of Ad26.COV2.S vaccine versus placebo. The receptor was isolated from a person between 18 and 59 years old who received the Ad26.COV2.S COVID-19 vaccine or a placebo. The chain's CDR3 is CAAPPGGRDKNIQYF. In nucleotides, the CDR3 is TGTGCCGCCCCCCCGGGGGGCAGGGACAAAAACATTCAGTACTTC.